One T cell receptor (beta chain) is described in this entry. Its antigen is unidentified. A much more abundant neighbour one base away suggests this may be a read error. The CDR3 runs to 13 residues. Germline V gene lookup returns CDR1 MNHEY and CDR2 SMNVEV (reference sequence). The draw of peripheral blood yielded approximately 10 milliliters from each donor. This sample was included in a study of blood T cells in healthy people across ages. Whole-study results and caveats: Per million T cells, TCR beta diversity dropped roughly linearly as age increased.

A second PCR, run for about 6 to 11 cycles, used a sample-barcoded 5' primer plus a J-beta primer mix. CDR3-containing paired-end reads numbered at least 2.5 million in each sample. TCRdb reprocessed the 5' RACE reads via MiXCR and lists one record per CDR3 protein. The table lists roughly 1,700,000 distinct CDR3 sequences, 25% to 30% of them singletons. This sequence joins TRBV27 and TRBJ1-5; 10 nucleotides match TRBD1. The receptor was isolated from a woman aged 25 to 39 in good health. The sequenced sample was blood. The CDR3 reads CVSSDRGREPQHF. Written as DNA, the CDR3 is TGTGTCAGCAGCGACAGGGGGCGGGAGCCCCAGCATTTT.